The 13 T cell receptor beta chains below all came from one sample that was sequenced in a study of blood T cell repertoires in COVID-19. Clones were sequenced by immunoSEQ multiplex PCR, and TCRdb holds only the in-frame ones, with some missing. The sample carries some 75,000 clones, around 80% recorded once. The sequenced sample was peripheral blood. The receptors stem from a woman of 80 years or more with active or convalescent COVID-19.

The chain recombines TRBV9 with TRBJ1-1, with D possibly TRBD1 on 6 matching bases. CDR3 length equals 13 residues. Germline loops: CDR1 SGDLS, CDR2 YYNGEE. Trimming removed 4 bases at V and 10 bases at J, with 17 bases between. CDR3 in DNA: TGTGCCAGCAGCCCCCCAGGGGTGATTGGAGCTTTCTTT. Translating it yields CASSPPGVIGAFF.

The chain links TRBV12-5 to TRBJ2-5; D is perhaps TRBD2 (6 bases). CDR3 size: 15 residues. Trimming left V 1 base short and J 1 base short, with 10 bases between. Germline CDR1 and CDR2: LGHNT and FRNRAP. CDR3 region: CASGLEGGLQETQYF. The CDR3 coding sequence is TGTGCTAGTGGTTTGGAGGGAGGCCTCCAAGAGACCCAGTACTTC.

As for this clone: Other DNA sequences within the sample encode an identical CDR3. The chain is built from TRBV10-2 and TRBJ2-1, with 14 bases identical to TRBD2. Germline lookup yields CDR1 WSHSY and CDR2 SAAADI. V shed 4 bases and J 7 bases; nucleotides not matched to a gene: 3. CDR3 length: 15 amino acids. CDR3 sequence reads: CASSATSGGGNEQFF. CDR3 bases: TGCGCCAGCAGTGCGACTAGCGGGGGGGGTAATGAGCAGTTCTTC.

This chain links TRBV21-1 with TRBJ1-4; the DNA was not compared with TRBD1, the D call given in the table. TRBV21-1 is reported as a pseudogene. CDR3 length: 16 amino acids. The CDR3 sequence: CASSKVRAGGNEKLFF. CDR3 DNA sequence: TGTGCCAGCAGCAAAGTCCGGGCAGGGGGAAATGAAAAACTGTTTTTT.

The V and J genes are TRBV11-3 and TRBJ2-1; 10 bases line up with TRBD2. The CDR3 runs to 15 residues. Trimming removed 5 bases from V and 5 bases from J; junction bases left unmatched: 6. Per germline, CDR1 SGHNT and CDR2 YENEEA. As DNA, the CDR3 is TGTGCCAGCAGCAAAGCGGGGGGGTGGCACAATGAGCAGTTCTTC. Its protein is CASSKAGGWHNEQFF.

Only a few counts were recorded for this clone. The chain links TRBV19 to TRBJ1-1; 12 bases agree with TRBD1. Trimming took 4 bases from V and 10 from J; bases not matched to a gene: 16. The CDR3 is 17 residues long. Germline V gene lookup returns CDR1 LNHDA and CDR2 SQIVND (reference sequence). The CDR3 DNA reads TGTGCCAGTAGTAAGTCCCGGGACAGGGGGCGTACGGAGGGAGCTTTCTTT. Translating it yields CASSKSRDRGRTEGAFF.

V and J are TRBV5-1 and TRBJ2-3, with D maybe TRBD1 (5 bases). Trimming left V 4 bases short and J 7 bases short, with 13 bases between. The V gene's germline CDR1 is SGHRS and CDR2 YFSETQ. This CDR3 is 13 amino acids long. DNA for the CDR3: TGCGCCAGCAGCACACCGACAGCCAATACGCAGTATTTT. This translates into CASSTPTANTQYF. Filled out from reference TRBV5-1 and TRBJ2-3, the complete variable domain reads KAGVTQTPRYLIKTRGQQVTLSCSPISGHRSVSWYQQTPGQGLQFLFEYFSETQRNKGNFPGRFSGRQFSNSRSEMNVSTLELGDSALYLCASSTPTANTQYFGPGTRLTVL.

The CDR3 protein is CASSLTHEGGYTF. The CDR3 bases are TGTGCCAGCAGCTTAACCCACGAGGGTGGCTACACCTTC. The chain combines TRBV7-2 with TRBJ1-2; no reliable D call. V lost 2 bases and J lost 7, with 11 bases in between. This CDR3 region has 13 residues. Germline assignment: CDR1 SGHTA and CDR2 FQGNSA. Filled out from reference TRBV7-2 and TRBJ1-2, the complete variable domain reads GAGVSQSPSNKVTEKGKDVELRCDPISGHTALYWYRQSLGQGLEFLIYFQGNSAPDKSGLPSDRFSAERTGGSVSTLTIQRTQQEDSAVYLCASSLTHEGGYTFGSGTRLTVV.

There are a few counts of this clone. The chain combines TRBV29-1 with TRBJ1-4; 7 positions agree with TRBD1. V was clipped by 7 bases and J by 3 bases; unmatched bases: 5. The CDR3 contains 13 residues. The germline CDR1 and CDR2 sequences are SQVTM and ANQGSEA. CDR3 sequence: CSAGDSPNEKLFF. The CDR3 DNA follows: TGCAGCGCGGGGGACAGTCCTAATGAAAAACTGTTTTTT.

This clone came up a few times. The J gene is TRBJ1-4, the V gene TRBV7-8; D may be TRBD1 (5 bases). The CDR3 totals 15 residues. Germline-derived CDR1 and CDR2 are SGHVS and FQNEAQ. The V and J ends lost 5 bases and 0 bases respectively, with 10 bases between them. The CDR3 sequence: CASSLDRATNEKLFF. CDR3 DNA: TGTGCCAGCAGCCTCGACAGAGCAACTAATGAAAAACTGTTTTTT.

Concerning this clone itself: The junction departs from germline at one end; a sequencing error may be responsible. Other DNA sequences of this sample code for an identical CDR3. The V gene is TRBV10-3, the J gene TRBJ1-6; no firm D call. The germline V gene has CDR1 ENHRY and CDR2 SYGVKD. The CDR3 has 15 residues. In DNA, the CDR3 is TGTGCCATCAGTGATCTGGAAGCGGGAAATTCACCCCTCCATTTT. Translation: CAISDLEAGNSPLHF.

This rearrangement joins TRBV5-1 to TRBJ2-1; D ambiguous. V lost 0 bases and J 6 bases, leaving 10 bases between the germline ends. CDR1 and CDR2 from the germline V gene are SGHRS and YFSETQ. The CDR3 length is 14 residues. The CDR3 DNA reads as TGCGCCAGCAGCTTGGCCCCTCCTATCAATGAGCAGTTCTTC. This sequence encodes CASSLAPPINEQFF.

This chain connects TRBV2 to TRBJ2-7; TRBD1 aligns across 7 bases. The CDR3 runs 19 residues. J was trimmed by 4 bases and V by 1 base; bases with no gene match: 19. Germline lookup yields CDR1 SNHLY and CDR2 FYNNEI. The CDR3 nucleotides read TGTGCCAGCAGTGAAGGACAGGGTCTGAGGCCCTCAACTTTTTACGAGCAGTACTTC. The encoded protein is CASSEGQGLRPSTFYEQYF.